These 18 T cell receptor beta chains came from one sample sequenced in a study of Graves' ophthalmopathy and Graves' hyperthyroidism. Using RNA transcripts, the TCR beta CDR3 regions were amplified. The workflow started with a first-round RT-PCR run with HTBI primers and then moved on to a second-round multiplex PCR. TCRdb used MiXCR to reprocess the multiplex PCR reads, holding one entry per CDR3 protein. The sample records almost 750,000 distinct CDR3 sequences, approximately 40% being singletons. Sequencing was performed on peripheral blood. These receptors originate from an adult man with Graves' ophthalmopathy.

This clonotype was recorded a few times. V usage is TRBV4-1 and J usage is TRBJ1-1, with TRBD1 as a possible D gene (5 bases). The CDR3 is 13 amino acids. The V end lost 6 bases, the J end lost 4 bases, and 12 bases lay between the germline ends. Germline V CDR1 and CDR2: MGHRA, YSYEKL. The CDR3 loop reads CASRYGTTTEAFF. CDR3 DNA: TGCGCCAGCAGGTACGGGACGACCACTGAAGCTTTCTTT.

With respect to this clonotype: A much larger clone differs from this one at a single base, so this may be a read error. Because the CDR3 is missing its conserved closing phenylalanine or tryptophan, this is likely a read error. The rearrangement joins TRBV19 to TRBJ1-6; 11 nucleotides line up with TRBD1. V shed 10 bases and J 6 bases; nucleotides not matched to a gene: 8. This CDR3 has 15 residues. Looked up from germline, CDR1 is LNHDA and CDR2 is SQIVND (reference sequence). CDR3 protein: CATMGDRGSNSPLHL. CDR3 coding DNA: TGTGCCACCATGGGGGACAGGGGGTCTAATTCACCCCTCCACCTT.

This clonotype was seen many times. This chain links TRBV9 with TRBJ2-5; no firm D call. Trimming removed 4 bases at V and 3 bases at J, with 10 bases between. Germline lookup yields CDR1 SGDLS and CDR2 YYNGEE. The CDR3 is 13 amino acids. Here the CDR3 DNA reads TGTGCCAGCAGCTACGGGCTGAAAGAGACCCAGTACTTC. As protein: CASSYGLKETQYF.

This clonotype was seen only a few times. The genes are TRBV20-1 and TRBJ1-6; a weak D match, TRBD1 (5 bases). Trimming took off 1 base at V and 0 bases at J, with 19 bases between the two ends. Germline-derived CDR1 and CDR2 are DFQATT and SNEGSKA (reference sequence). The CDR3 is made up of 19 amino acids. CDR3 amino acids: CSARVYPGTASSYNSPLHF. The CDR3, as DNA: TGCAGTGCTAGAGTTTATCCAGGGACCGCGAGCTCCTATAATTCACCCCTCCACTTT.

There are many counts of this clonotype. The chain combines TRBV10-3 with TRBJ2-5; no reliable D call. This CDR3 region has 15 residues. CDR1 ENHRY and CDR2 SYGVKD come from the germline V gene. V was clipped by 3 bases and J by 5 bases, with 16 bases between them. CDR3 sequence: CAISDGALTGETQYF. CDR3 nucleotide sequence: TGTGCCATCAGTGACGGAGCACTTACTGGGGAGACCCAGTACTTC.

The chain links TRBV20-1 to TRBJ2-7; TRBD1 agrees at 9 bases. Germline lookup yields CDR1 DFQATT and CDR2 SNEGSKA (reference sequence). The CDR3 is 13 amino acids. V lost 4 bases and J lost 4; bases outside the gene matches: 5. CDR3 sequence: CSAIPGQGYEQYF. The CDR3 nucleotides are TGCAGTGCTATACCGGGACAGGGTTACGAGCAGTACTTC.

This clonotype was picked up many times. CDR3 nucleotides: TGTGCCATCAGTGAGTCGGGACAGGGAGGAGAGACCCAGTACTTC. It specifies CAISESGQGGETQYF. The V and J genes are TRBV10-3 and TRBJ2-5; 9 positions match TRBD1. CDR3 length equals 15 residues. Unmatched junction bases numbered 3, after V lost 0 bases and J lost 4 bases. CDR1 is ENHRY and CDR2 is SYGVKD in the germline V gene.

Remarks on this clonotype: Since a much larger clone is just one base distant, this may be a read error. The chain combines TRBV7-9 with TRBJ1-2; D is possibly TRBD1 (6 bases). Germline V gene data show CDR1 as SEHNR and CDR2 as FQNEAQ (reference sequence). The CDR3 is made up of 15 amino acids. The CDR3 sequence: CASSSLTPKGDGNTF. CDR3 nucleotides: TGTGCCAGCAGCTCGTTGACACCAAAGGGGGATGGCAACACCTTC.

This clonotype was counted ten times or more. For the CDR3, the DNA is TGTGCCAGCAGCCAGGGAATTAGCTCACCCCTCCACTTT. Its translation is CASSQGISSPLHF. The V and J genes are TRBV7-3 and TRBJ1-6, with D possibly matching TRBD1 (5 bases). The ends were cut back, 5 bases at V and 10 bases at J, with 12 bases in the middle. The CDR3 loop spans 13 amino acids. The germline V gene encodes CDR1 SGHTA and CDR2 FQGTGA.

With respect to this clonotype: A much larger clonotype is one base distant, so this may be a read error. This CDR3 is CASSLTGLDNYGYTF. CDR3 DNA: TGTGCCAGCAGCTTGACAGGGCTTGATAACTATGGCTACACCTTC. The rearrangement links TRBV7-6 to TRBJ1-2; 7 nucleotides line up with TRBD1. This CDR3 is 15 amino acids long. Looked up from germline, CDR1 is SGHVS and CDR2 is FNYEAQ. Germline trimming cut 3 bases from V and 1 base from J; bases unmatched to any gene: 5.

The gene calls are TRBV6-6 and TRBJ2-3, with a weak D call TRBD2 (6 bases). Looked up from germline, CDR1 is MNHNY and CDR2 is SVGAGI (reference sequence). The V gene lost 5 bases and the J gene lost 6 bases, with 15 bases spanning the gap. The length of the CDR3 is 14 residues. Here the CDR3 reads CASSGGVLTDTQYF. The CDR3 DNA sequence: TGTGCCAGCAGTGGCGGGGTCCTAACGGATACGCAGTATTTT.

This clonotype turned up a few times. The V and J genes are TRBV19 and TRBJ2-5; D is perhaps TRBD1 or TRBD2 (5 bases each). The CDR3 has 13 residues. Germline assignment: CDR1 LNHDA and CDR2 SQIVND (reference sequence). V lost 3 bases, J lost 2 bases, and 7 bases lay in between. The CDR3 region has the DNA TGTGCCAGTAGTATTGGGGGACAAGAGACCCAGTACTTC. This sequence encodes CASSIGGQETQYF.

In this sample, this clonotype turned up many times. The chain has TRBV25-1 and TRBJ1-4; no definite D call. Germline CDR1 MGHDK, CDR2 SYGVNS. The CDR3 contains 13 residues. V was clipped by 5 bases and J by 5 bases, with 9 bases between them. Here the CDR3 reads CASSTGRNEKLFF. In DNA form, the CDR3 reads TGTGCCAGCAGTACCGGACGGAATGAAAAACTGTTTTTT.

This clonotype has a count of ten or more. V and J are TRBV2 and TRBJ2-5; the D gene is possibly TRBD2 (6 bases). V lost 6 bases to trimming and J lost 5 bases, with 16 bases between them. This CDR3 spans 14 amino acids. Germline V gene lookup returns CDR1 SNHLY and CDR2 FYNNEI. The CDR3 DNA is TGTGCCAGCAGGGGCGGACCGGGGGAGGAGACCCAGTACTTC. It is translated as CASRGGPGEETQYF.

This chain uses TRBV7-2 with TRBJ2-2; no definite D call. Germline V gene sequence: CDR1 SGHTA, CDR2 FQGNSA. V dropped 11 bases and J dropped 3 bases, with 19 bases sitting between them. The length of the CDR3 is 15 residues. The CDR3 region is CAWSRTWAYTGELFF. The CDR3 coding sequence is TGTGCCTGGAGTCGTACCTGGGCCTACACCGGGGAGCTGTTTTTT.

V gene TRBV6-6 combines with J gene TRBJ1-5; 9 bases match TRBD1. This CDR3 contains 16 residues. Trimming took 6 bases from V and 6 from J; bases not matched to a gene: 12. Germline values: CDR1 MNHNY, CDR2 SVGAGI (reference sequence). The CDR3, as DNA: TGTGCCAGCAGGTACGGACAGGGGCCCCTCCGTCAGCCCCAGCATTTT. Its protein product is CASRYGQGPLRQPQHF.

This clonotype was found many times. The rearrangement joins TRBV7-9 to TRBJ2-5; 8 positions agree with TRBD1. With 1 base clipped from V and 5 bases from J, the junction kept 6 bases outside the gene matches. Germline V gene data show CDR1 as SEHNR and CDR2 as FQNEAQ (reference sequence). This CDR3 region has 15 residues. CDR3: CASSLGPGGWETQYF. DNA for the CDR3: TGTGCCAGCAGCTTAGGGCCAGGGGGCTGGGAGACCCAGTACTTC.

For this clonotype: This could be a read error, since a much larger clone is one nucleotide away. This chain links TRBV20-1 with TRBJ1-2, with D unresolved. The CDR3 consists of 14 residues. V was cut by 3 bases and J by 4 bases, with 15 bases left in between. From germline, CDR1 is DFQATT and CDR2 SNEGSKA (reference sequence). CDR3 residues: CSASSESLAYGYTF. CDR3 nucleotide sequence: TGCAGTGCTAGCTCGGAGAGTCTCGCCTATGGCTACACCTTC.